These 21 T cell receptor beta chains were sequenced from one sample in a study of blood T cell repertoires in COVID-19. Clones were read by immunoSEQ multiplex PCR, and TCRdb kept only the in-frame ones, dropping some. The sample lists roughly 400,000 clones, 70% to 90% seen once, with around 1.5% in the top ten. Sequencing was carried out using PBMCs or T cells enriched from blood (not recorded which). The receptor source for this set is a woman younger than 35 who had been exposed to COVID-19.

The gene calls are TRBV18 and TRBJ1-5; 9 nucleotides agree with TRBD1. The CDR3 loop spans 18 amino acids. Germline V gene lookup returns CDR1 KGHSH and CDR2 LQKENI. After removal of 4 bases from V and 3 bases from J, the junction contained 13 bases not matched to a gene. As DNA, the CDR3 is TGTGCCAGCTCACACCTCAATGCCGGGACAGGGAACAATCAGCCCCAGCATTTT. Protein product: CASSHLNAGTGNNQPQHF. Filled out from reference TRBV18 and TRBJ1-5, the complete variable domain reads NAGVMQNPRHLVRRRGQEARLRCSPMKGHSHVYWYRQLPEEGLKFMVYLQKENIIDESGMPKERFSAEFPKEGPSILRIQQVVRGDSAAYFCASSHLNAGTGNNQPQHFGDGTRLSIL.

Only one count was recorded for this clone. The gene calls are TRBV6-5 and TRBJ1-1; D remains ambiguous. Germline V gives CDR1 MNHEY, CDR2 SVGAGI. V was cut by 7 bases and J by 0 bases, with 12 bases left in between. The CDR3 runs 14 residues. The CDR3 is CASNKNTVNTEAFF. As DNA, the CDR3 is TGTGCCAGCAATAAGAATACAGTGAACACTGAAGCTTTCTTT.

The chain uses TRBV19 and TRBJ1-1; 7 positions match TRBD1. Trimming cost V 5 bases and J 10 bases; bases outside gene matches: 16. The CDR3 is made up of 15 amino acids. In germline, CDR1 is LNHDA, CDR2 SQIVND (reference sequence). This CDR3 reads CASSVRTGKYLGAFF. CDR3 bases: TGTGCCAGTAGTGTCCGGACAGGAAAATATCTAGGAGCTTTCTTT.

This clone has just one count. As DNA, the CDR3 is TGCGCCAGCGGGCAGATCCGCGGGACCACAGATACGCAGTATTTT. As protein: CASGQIRGTTDTQYF. This chain joins TRBV10-1 and TRBJ2-3; a possible D gene is TRBD2 (6 bases). There are 15 residues in the CDR3. V dropped 8 bases and J dropped 2 bases, with 17 bases sitting between them. CDR1 and CDR2 (germline): WNHNN, SYGVQD (reference sequence).

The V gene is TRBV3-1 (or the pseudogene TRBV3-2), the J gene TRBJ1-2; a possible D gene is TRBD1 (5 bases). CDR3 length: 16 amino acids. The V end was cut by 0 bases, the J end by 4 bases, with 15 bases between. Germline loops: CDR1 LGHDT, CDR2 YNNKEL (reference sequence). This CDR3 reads CASSQDWGGGLYGYTF. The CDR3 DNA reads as TGTGCCAGCAGCCAAGATTGGGGGGGAGGCCTCTATGGCTACACCTTC.

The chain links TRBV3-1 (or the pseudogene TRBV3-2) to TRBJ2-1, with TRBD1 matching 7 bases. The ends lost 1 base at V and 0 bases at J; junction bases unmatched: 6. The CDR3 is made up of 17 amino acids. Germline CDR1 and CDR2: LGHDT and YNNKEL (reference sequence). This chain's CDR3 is CASSQGYRGDSYNEQFF. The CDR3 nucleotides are TGTGCCAGCAGCCAAGGGTACAGGGGTGACTCCTACAATGAGCAGTTCTTC.

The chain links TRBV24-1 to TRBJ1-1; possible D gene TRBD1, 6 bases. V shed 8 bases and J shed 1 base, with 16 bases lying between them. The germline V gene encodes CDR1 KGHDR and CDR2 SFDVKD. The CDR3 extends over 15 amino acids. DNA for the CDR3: TGTGCCACCAAAGGTCCAGGGGCAAAGAACACTGAAGCTTTCTTT. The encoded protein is CATKGPGAKNTEAFF.

The CDR3 region is CASIWGGDGYTF. In DNA form, the CDR3 reads TGTGCCAGCATCTGGGGGGGCGATGGCTACACCTTC. This chain joins TRBV6-5 and TRBJ1-2; D possibly corresponds to TRBD1 (6 bases). Germline CDR1 MNHEY, CDR2 SVGAGI. Trimming removed 7 bases at V and 6 bases at J, with 12 bases between. This CDR3 has 12 residues.

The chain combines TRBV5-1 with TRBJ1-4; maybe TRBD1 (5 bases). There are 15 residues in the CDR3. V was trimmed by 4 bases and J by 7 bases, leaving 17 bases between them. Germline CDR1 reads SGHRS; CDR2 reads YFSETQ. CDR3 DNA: TGCGCCAGCAGCCCCTTGGGAGGGGAAAGTGAAAAACTGTTTTTT. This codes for CASSPLGGESEKLFF. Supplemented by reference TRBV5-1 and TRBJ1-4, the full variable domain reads KAGVTQTPRYLIKTRGQQVTLSCSPISGHRSVSWYQQTPGQGLQFLFEYFSETQRNKGNFPGRFSGRQFSNSRSEMNVSTLELGDSALYLCASSPLGGESEKLFFGSGTQLSVL.

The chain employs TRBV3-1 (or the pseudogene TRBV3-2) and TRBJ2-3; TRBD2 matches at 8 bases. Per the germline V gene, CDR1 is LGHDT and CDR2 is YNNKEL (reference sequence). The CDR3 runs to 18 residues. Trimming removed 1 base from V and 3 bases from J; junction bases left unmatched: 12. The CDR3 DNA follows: TGTGCCAGCAGCCAAGCCGTAAAACTTAGCGGGGAAACAGATACGCAGTATTTT. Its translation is CASSQAVKLSGETDTQYF.

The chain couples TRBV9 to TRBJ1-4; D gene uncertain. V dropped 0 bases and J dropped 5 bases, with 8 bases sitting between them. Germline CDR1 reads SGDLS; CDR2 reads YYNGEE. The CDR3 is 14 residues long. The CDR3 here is CASSVAGGNEKLFF. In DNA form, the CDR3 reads TGTGCCAGCAGCGTAGCGGGAGGAAATGAAAAACTGTTTTTT.

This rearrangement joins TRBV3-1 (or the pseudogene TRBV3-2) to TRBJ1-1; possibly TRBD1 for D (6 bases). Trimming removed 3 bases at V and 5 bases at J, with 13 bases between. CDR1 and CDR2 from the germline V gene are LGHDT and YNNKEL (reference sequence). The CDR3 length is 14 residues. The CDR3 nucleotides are TGTGCCAGCAGCCATAGGGGAGGGGGAACTGAAGCTTTCTTT. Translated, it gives CASSHRGGGTEAFF.

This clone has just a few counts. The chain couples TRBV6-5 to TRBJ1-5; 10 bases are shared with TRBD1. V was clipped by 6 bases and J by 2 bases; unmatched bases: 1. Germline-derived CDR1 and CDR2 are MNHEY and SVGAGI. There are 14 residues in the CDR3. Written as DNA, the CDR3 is TGTGCCAGCAGAGGGACAGGGGGCAATCAGCCCCAGCATTTT. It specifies CASRGTGGNQPQHF.

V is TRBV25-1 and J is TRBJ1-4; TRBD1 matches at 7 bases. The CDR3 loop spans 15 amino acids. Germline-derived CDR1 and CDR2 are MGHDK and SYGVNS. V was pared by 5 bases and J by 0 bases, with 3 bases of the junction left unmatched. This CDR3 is CASSTGTATNEKLFF. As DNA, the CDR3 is TGTGCCAGCAGTACCGGGACAGCAACTAATGAAAAACTGTTTTTT. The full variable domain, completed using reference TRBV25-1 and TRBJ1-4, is EADIYQTPRYLVIGTGKKITLECSQTMGHDKMYWYQQDPGMELHLIHYSYGVNSTEKGDLSSESTVSRIRTEHFPLTLESARPSHTSQYLCASSTGTATNEKLFFGSGTQLSVL.

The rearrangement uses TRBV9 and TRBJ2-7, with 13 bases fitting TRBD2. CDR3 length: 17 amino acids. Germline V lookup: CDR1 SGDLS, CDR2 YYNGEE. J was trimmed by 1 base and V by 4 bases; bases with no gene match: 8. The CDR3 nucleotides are TGTGCCAGCAGCCCAGGGACTAGCGGGGTGATTTCCTACGAGCAGTACTTC. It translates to CASSPGTSGVISYEQYF.

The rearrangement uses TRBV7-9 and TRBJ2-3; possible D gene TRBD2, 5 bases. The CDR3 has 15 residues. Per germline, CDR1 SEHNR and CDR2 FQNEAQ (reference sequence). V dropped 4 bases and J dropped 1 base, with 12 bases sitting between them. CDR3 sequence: CASSSDYFGTDTQYF. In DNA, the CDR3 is TGTGCCAGCAGCTCTGACTATTTTGGCACAGATACGCAGTATTTT.

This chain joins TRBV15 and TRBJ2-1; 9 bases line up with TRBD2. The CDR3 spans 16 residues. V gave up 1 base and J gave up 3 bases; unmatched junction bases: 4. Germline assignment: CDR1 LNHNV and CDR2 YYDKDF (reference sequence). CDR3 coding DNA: TGTGCCACCAGCAGAGGAGCGGGGGGAGACTACAATGAGCAGTTCTTC. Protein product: CATSRGAGGDYNEQFF.

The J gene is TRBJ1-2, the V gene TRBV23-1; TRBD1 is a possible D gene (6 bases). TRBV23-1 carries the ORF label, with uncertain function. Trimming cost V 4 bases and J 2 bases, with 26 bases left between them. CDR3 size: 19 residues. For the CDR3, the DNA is TGCGCCAGCAGTCGCCCGGTAGGGGGAGACCTTGGGTCAAACTATGGCTACACCTTC. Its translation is CASSRPVGGDLGSNYGYTF.

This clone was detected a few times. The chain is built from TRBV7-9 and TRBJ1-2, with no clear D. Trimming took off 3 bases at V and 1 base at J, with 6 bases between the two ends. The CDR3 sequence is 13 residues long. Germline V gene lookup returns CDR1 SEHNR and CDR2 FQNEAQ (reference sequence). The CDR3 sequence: CASSLGFNYGYTF. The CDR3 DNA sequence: TGTGCCAGCAGCTTGGGCTTTAACTATGGCTACACCTTC.

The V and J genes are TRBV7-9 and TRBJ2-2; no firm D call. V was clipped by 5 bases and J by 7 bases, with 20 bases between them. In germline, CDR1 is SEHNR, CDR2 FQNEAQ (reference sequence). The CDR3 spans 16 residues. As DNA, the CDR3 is TGTGCCAGCAGCCCCCGCAGCTCGCCCTACAGCGGGGAGCTGTTTTTT. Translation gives CASSPRSSPYSGELFF.

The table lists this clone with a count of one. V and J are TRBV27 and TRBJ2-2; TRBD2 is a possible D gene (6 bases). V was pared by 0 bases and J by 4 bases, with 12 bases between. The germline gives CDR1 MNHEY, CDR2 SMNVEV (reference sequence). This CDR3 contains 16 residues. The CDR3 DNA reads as TGTGCCAGCAGTTTATCGGGGACTTCCCTCACCGGGGAGCTGTTTTTT. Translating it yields CASSLSGTSLTGELFF.